The clone carrying this TCR beta chain was seen more than once but under ten times. This record belongs to a study of beta chain features in type 1 diabetes. Reverse transcribing all isolated RNA meant expressed TCRB transcripts were sequenced. Clones were sequenced by immunoSEQ multiplex PCR, and TCRdb holds only the in-frame ones, with some missing. The repertoire holds 970,000 or so clones, with roughly 17% as singletons. The source material was naive CD4+ T cells from blood. The sequence derives from a woman younger than 30 in good health.

CDR3 nucleotides: TGTGCCAGCAGGACCGGACAGGGGACCTATGGCTACACCTTC. Translation: CASRTGQGTYGYTF. The V and J genes are TRBV6-6 and TRBJ1-2; 9 bases align to TRBD1. Germline V gene sequence: CDR1 MNHNY, CDR2 SVGAGI (reference sequence). The CDR3 sequence is 14 residues long. V lost 6 bases, J lost 4 bases, and 6 bases stayed unmatched.